This T cell receptor beta chain was identified during a study of shared clonotypes between healthy human individuals. General observations from the study: Of the naive CD4 clonotypes, 4% to 5% were shared across several donors. The study sampled only blood, and tissue repertoires likely differ.

With 3 bases removed from V and 7 bases from J, the gap between germline ends came to 12 bases. The CDR3 has 13 residues. Germline V gene lookup returns CDR1 KGHSH and CDR2 LQKENI. The table came from immunoSEQ multiplex PCR; TCRdb's copy has only in-frame clones and leaves some out. Altogether about 2.3 million clones are present, more than 85% being singletons, with the ten largest covering about 0.39%. Concerning this clone itself: The antigen is undetermined.

This clonotype originated in a man between 18 and 35 years old in good health. Some clones in this sample may be carry-over from other donors' samples. V gene TRBV18 combines with J gene TRBJ2-5; no clear D. The sample was naive CD4+ T cells from PBMCs. Documented subset: CD45RA+ positively selected. In nucleotides, the CDR3 is TGTGCCAGCTCACCCCCTAGTAGTGGGACCCAGTACTTC. It is translated as CASSPPSSGTQYF.